This T cell receptor beta chain was documented in a study of post-analysis software for immune sequencing data. This clonotype was detected many times. The antigen remains undetermined. Germline values: CDR1 SGHTA, CDR2 FQGNSA. V was pared by 5 bases and J by 4 bases, with 7 bases of the junction left unmatched. The CDR3 sequence is 15 residues long. The TCR beta cDNA libraries contained unique molecular identifiers. The source material, about 0.9 to 10 million T cells, gave rise to roughly 0.5 million cDNA molecules. TCRdb independently ran MiXCR on the PCR reads; one entry per CDR3 protein. The sample records around 200,000 distinct CDR3 sequences, approximately 30% being singletons. The study, taken as a whole, reports: Included in a set of about 5 TRBV segments more frequent in patients than controls were TRBV5-6, TRBV5-1 and TRBV20-1. Samples from a shared batch, those prepared together, strongly co-clustered by F measure. The normalized Chao1 diversity of multiple sclerosis patients was significantly lower than that of controls.

V gene TRBV7-2 combines with J gene TRBJ1-2, with TRBD1 identical over 10 bases. This sequence was found in a girl aged 2-17 years with multiple sclerosis. Specimen: blood. The DNA for the CDR3 is TGTGCCAGCAGCCGGCCGGGACAGGGGATCTATGGCTACACCTTC. This encodes CASSRPGQGIYGYTF.